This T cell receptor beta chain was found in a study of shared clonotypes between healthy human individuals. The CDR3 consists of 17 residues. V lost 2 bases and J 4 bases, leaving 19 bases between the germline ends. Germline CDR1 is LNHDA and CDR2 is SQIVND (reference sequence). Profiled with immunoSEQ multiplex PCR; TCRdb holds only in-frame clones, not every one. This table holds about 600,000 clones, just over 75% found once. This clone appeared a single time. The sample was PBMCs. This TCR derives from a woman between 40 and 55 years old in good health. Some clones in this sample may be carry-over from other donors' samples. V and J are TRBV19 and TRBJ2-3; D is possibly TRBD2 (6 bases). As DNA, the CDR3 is TGTGCCAGTAGTATATCTCGAGGTAGCGGAGGTTCAGATACGCAGTATTTT. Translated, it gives CASSISRGSGGSDTQYF. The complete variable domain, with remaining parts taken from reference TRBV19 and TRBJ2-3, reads DGGITQSPKYLFRKEGQNVTLSCEQNLNHDAMYWYRQDPGQGLRLIYYSQIVNDFQKGDIAEGYSVSREKKESFPLTVTSAQKNPTAFYLCASSISRGSGGSDTQYFGPGTRLTVL.